This TCR beta chain was sequenced in a study of OX40 agonist ivuxolimab in advanced cancers. Whole-study context: Clinicians treated patients with ivuxolimab, an agonistic anti-OX40 (CD134) antibody. Partial responses were seen in three patients, one with hepatocellular carcinoma and two with cutaneous melanoma. Recorded diagnoses for dose-escalation patients were hepatocellular carcinoma, melanoma, renal cell or head and neck cancer. General study points: Blood T cells, both CD4+ and CD8+, expanded clonally by week 6 at 0.1 to 3.0 mg/kg.

Produced via immunoSEQ multiplex PCR; TCRdb's table is partial and in-frame only. This sample has approximately 16,000 clones; around 85% occur once, and the top ten carry roughly 28%. V shed 6 bases and J shed 2 bases, with 19 bases lying between them. The CDR3 runs 16 residues. Germline V lookup: CDR1 MNHEY, CDR2 SVGAGI. As concerns this clone: No antigen is known for it.

The chain couples TRBV6-5 to TRBJ1-1; D call uncertain. This sample comprised CD4+ or CD8+ T cells sorted from blood, obtained in a trial of the OX40 agonist ivuxolimab. The TCR originated in an adult with an advanced solid tumor such as melanoma, head and neck, liver or kidney cancer. Here the CDR3 reads CASSYTPRTINTEAFF. The DNA for the CDR3 is TGTGCCAGCAGCTACACCCCTAGGACCATAAACACTGAAGCTTTCTTT.